This entry lists 27 T cell receptor beta chains sequenced from one sample in a study of T cells in localized non-small cell lung cancer. Sequenced by immunoSEQ multiplex PCR; TCRdb stores in-frame clones only, minus some. The sample holds about 43,000 clones, around nine tenths seen once. Material: PBMCs, obtained before any cancer treatment. The receptors come from a woman aged 35-75 years with stage II lung adenocarcinoma.

This chain links TRBV28 with TRBJ2-7, with TRBD1 matching over 8 bases. Germline CDR1 is MDHEN and CDR2 is SYDVKM. J lost 5 bases, V lost 6 bases, and 9 bases had no gene match. The CDR3 consists of 14 residues. This chain's CDR3 is CASSFPDRGHEQYF. The CDR3 nucleotides are TGTGCCAGCAGCTTCCCAGACAGGGGCCACGAGCAGTACTTC.

In its sample, this clone was seen once. The V call is TRBV21-1, the J call TRBJ1-5; the D segment call TRBD1 is taken from the table without a DNA check. TRBV21-1 is listed as a pseudogene. The CDR3 totals 20 residues. CDR3 nucleotide sequence: TGTGCCAGCAGCAAAGGGGCGAAGGACAGAGCCTTATATGGCAATCAGCCCCAGCATTTT. It specifies CASSKGAKDRALYGNQPQHF.

On this clone itself: At the DNA level, this CDR3 is encoded by other sequences in the same sample as well. The chain employs TRBV6-5 and TRBJ2-5; D gene unclear. Germline V gene data show CDR1 as MNHEY and CDR2 as SVGAGI. The CDR3 totals 15 residues. V was shortened by 4 bases and J by 2 bases, with 14 bases between the two germline ends. The CDR3 DNA reads as TGTGCCAGCAGTTCCACCGCCCTAGGGCAAGAGACCCAGTACTTC. This codes for CASSSTALGQETQYF.

The chain combines TRBV5-4 with TRBJ2-2; 11 bases match TRBD2. The CDR3 runs to 18 residues. The V gene end was trimmed by 1 base and the J gene end by 2 bases; junction bases not matched to a gene: 7. Germline V gene lookup returns CDR1 SGHNT and CDR2 YYREEE (reference sequence). DNA of the CDR3: TGTGCCAGCAGCTTGCTAGCGGGAGGCCGTCTTAACACCGGGGAGCTGTTTTTT. Translation: CASSLLAGGRLNTGELFF.

The V call is TRBV6-6, the J call TRBJ1-3; TRBD1 matches 10 bases. Germline lookup yields CDR1 MNHNY and CDR2 SVGAGI (reference sequence). The V and J ends lost 5 bases and 2 bases, in that order; junction bases with no gene match: 3. The CDR3 has 15 residues. CDR3 in DNA: TGTGCCAGCAGTAGGACAGGGGGGACTGGAAACACCATATATTTT. It specifies CASSRTGGTGNTIYF.

The V and J genes are TRBV27 and TRBJ2-2; D might be TRBD1 (5 bases). The CDR3 has 13 residues. CDR1 and CDR2 from the germline V gene are MNHEY and SMNVEV (reference sequence). The V end lost 7 bases, the J end lost 5 bases, and 11 bases lay between the germline ends. In nucleotides, the CDR3 is TGTGCCAGCAAACTTCAGGGAACCGGGGAGCTGTTTTTT. It specifies CASKLQGTGELFF.

V and J are TRBV19 and TRBJ2-3; 11 bases align to TRBD2. Germline V gives CDR1 LNHDA, CDR2 SQIVND (reference sequence). CDR3 size: 15 residues. V shed 7 bases and J 3 bases; nucleotides not matched to a gene: 6. Written as DNA, the CDR3 is TGTGCCAGTAACTCCGGGACTAGCGGAACAGATACGCAGTATTTT. Translated, it gives CASNSGTSGTDTQYF.

J is TRBJ2-4 and V is TRBV6-6; 12 bases are a match to TRBD2. V lost 4 bases to trimming and J lost 3 bases; unmatched junction nucleotides: 4. The CDR3 contains 16 residues. Germline V gene sequence: CDR1 MNHNY, CDR2 SVGAGI (reference sequence). The CDR3 reads CASSLTSGGLKNIQYF. The CDR3 nucleotides read TGTGCCAGCAGTTTGACTAGCGGGGGACTCAAAAACATTCAGTACTTC.

This sequence joins TRBV11-3 and TRBJ2-3, with D uncertain. Germline-derived CDR1 and CDR2 are SGHNT and YENEEA. Trimming shortened V by 0 bases and J by 4 bases, and 5 bases separated the two germline ends. This CDR3 has 13 residues. The CDR3 DNA is TGTGCCAGCAGCTTAGATAGGCCAGATACGCAGTATTTT. Translating it yields CASSLDRPDTQYF.

The rearrangement uses TRBV7-3 and TRBJ2-2; 9 nucleotides line up with TRBD2. Germline V gives CDR1 SGHTA, CDR2 FQGTGA. V shed 5 bases, J shed 1 base, and the junction held 11 bases outside the gene matches. CDR3 length: 18 amino acids. CDR3 DNA sequence: TGTGCCAGCAGCCCCCGGGGTAGCGGGGGTTTGAACACCGGGGAGCTGTTTTTT. This codes for CASSPRGSGGLNTGELFF.

The gene calls are TRBV5-1 and TRBJ1-2; TRBD1 matches 7 bases. Germline V gives CDR1 SGHRS, CDR2 YFSETQ. The CDR3 sequence is 14 residues long. The V and J ends lost 4 bases and 5 bases, in that order; junction bases with no gene match: 8. CDR3 protein: CASSLWDSQYGYTF. The CDR3 DNA reads as TGCGCCAGCAGCCTTTGGGACAGTCAATATGGCTACACCTTC.

The rearrangement uses TRBV19 and TRBJ2-3, with D unclear. V shed 6 bases and J shed 4 bases, with 5 bases lying between them. Germline lookup yields CDR1 LNHDA and CDR2 SQIVND (reference sequence). The CDR3 has 11 amino acids. The CDR3 coding sequence is TGTGCCAGTAGCAGGTCAGATACGCAGTATTTT. Translation gives CASSRSDTQYF. The full variable domain, with the rest looked up from reference TRBV19 and TRBJ2-3, is DGGITQSPKYLFRKEGQNVTLSCEQNLNHDAMYWYRQDPGQGLRLIYYSQIVNDFQKGDIAEGYSVSREKKESFPLTVTSAQKNPTAFYLCASSRSDTQYFGPGTRLTVL.

The chain has TRBV19 and TRBJ2-4, with 8 bases that match TRBD1. The germline V gene encodes CDR1 LNHDA and CDR2 SQIVND (reference sequence). This CDR3 contains 15 residues. V lost 2 bases to trimming and J lost 4 bases; unmatched junction nucleotides: 4. As DNA, the CDR3 is TGTGCCAGTAGTATAATCGGGACAGGAAAAAACATTCAGTACTTC. Encoded protein: CASSIIGTGKNIQYF. Drawing the rest from reference TRBV19 and TRBJ2-4, the complete variable domain is DGGITQSPKYLFRKEGQNVTLSCEQNLNHDAMYWYRQDPGQGLRLIYYSQIVNDFQKGDIAEGYSVSREKKESFPLTVTSAQKNPTAFYLCASSIIGTGKNIQYFGAGTRLSVL.

V usage is TRBV6-1 and J usage is TRBJ1-5; D unresolved. Trimming removed 0 bases at V and 9 bases at J, with 6 bases between. This CDR3 region has 12 residues. The germline gives CDR1 MNHNS, CDR2 SASEGT. In nucleotides, the CDR3 is TGTGCCAGCAGTGAAGCAACGGGGCCCCAGCATTTT. Its protein is CASSEATGPQHF.

The chain couples TRBV9 to TRBJ1-3; D is undetermined. V shed 2 bases and J shed 4 bases, with 10 bases lying between them. Germline CDR1 SGDLS, CDR2 YYNGEE. The CDR3 is made up of 14 amino acids. The CDR3 nucleotides are TGTGCCAGCAGCGTGTCAGCGCAGGGAAACACCATATATTTT. Its protein product is CASSVSAQGNTIYF.

The chain recombines TRBV19 with TRBJ2-1; a weak D match, TRBD2 (5 bases). This CDR3 is built from 14 residues. In germline, CDR1 is LNHDA, CDR2 SQIVND (reference sequence). Trimming took 4 bases from V and 3 from J, leaving 10 bases between them. The CDR3 region has the DNA TGTGCCAGTAGTACCCTAGCTTTCTACAATGAGCAGTTCTTC. It specifies CASSTLAFYNEQFF.

This chain uses TRBV7-9 with TRBJ2-7, with TRBD2 identical over 8 bases. CDR1 is SEHNR, CDR2 FQNEAQ, per germline (reference sequence). V lost 4 bases and J lost 0; bases outside the gene matches: 5. The CDR3 sequence is 15 residues long. This chain's CDR3 is CASSSPGLDSYEQYF. CDR3 DNA sequence: TGTGCCAGCAGCTCTCCGGGACTAGACTCCTACGAGCAGTACTTC.

This chain connects TRBV29-1 to TRBJ2-1; tentatively, D is TRBD2 (6 bases). V was pared by 4 bases and J by 13 bases, with 20 bases between. CDR1 SQVTM and CDR2 ANQGSEA come from the germline V gene. CDR3 length: 13 residues. The CDR3 nucleotides read TGCAGCGTTGTAGGAGGGTCCTTATCGCACCAGTTCTTC. Residues: CSVVGGSLSHQFF.

This clone was seen once. The chain carries TRBV7-6 and TRBJ2-2, with 8 bases identical to TRBD1. The V and J ends lost 5 bases and 6 bases, in that order; junction bases with no gene match: 8. The V gene's germline CDR1 is SGHVS and CDR2 FNYEAQ. The CDR3 is 15 amino acids. CDR3 sequence: CASSPQGAIAGELFF. DNA for the CDR3: TGTGCCAGCAGCCCCCAGGGGGCCATAGCCGGGGAGCTGTTTTTT. Looking up the rest from reference TRBV7-6 and TRBJ2-2 gives the full variable domain: GAGVSQSPRYKVTKRGQDVALRCDPISGHVSLYWYRQALGQGPEFLTYFNYEAQQDKSGLPNDRFSAERPEGSISTLTIQRTEQRDSAMYRCASSPQGAIAGELFFGEGSRLTVL.

This rearrangement joins TRBV5-1 to TRBJ2-1; 10 bases map to TRBD2. Germline V gives CDR1 SGHRS, CDR2 YFSETQ. Unmatched junction bases numbered 8, after V lost 3 bases and J lost 8 bases. CDR3 length: 15 residues. This chain's CDR3 is CASSSKLAGADEQFF. Here the CDR3 DNA reads TGCGCCAGCAGCTCGAAGCTAGCGGGGGCCGATGAGCAGTTCTTC.

V and J are TRBV7-8 and TRBJ2-7, with a weak D call TRBD2 (6 bases). From germline, CDR1 is SGHVS and CDR2 FQNEAQ. The V end was cut by 1 base, the J end by 1 base, with 11 bases between. This CDR3 comprises 15 residues. CDR3 amino acids: CASSLGGGGSYEQYF. The CDR3 region has the DNA TGTGCCAGCAGCTTAGGGGGCGGAGGGTCCTACGAGCAGTACTTC.

This chain joins TRBV5-1 and TRBJ2-5, with 7 bases matching TRBD2. The V and J ends lost 0 bases and 2 bases, in that order; junction bases with no gene match: 4. There are 15 residues in the CDR3. Germline-derived CDR1 and CDR2 are SGHRS and YFSETQ. The CDR3 DNA reads TGCGCCAGCAGCTTGGTACGGGGGGATCAAGAGACCCAGTACTTC. This sequence encodes CASSLVRGDQETQYF.

The chain has TRBV21-1 and TRBJ1-5; the D call in the table, TRBD1, was not verified against the DNA. TRBV21-1 is tagged as a pseudogene. This CDR3 is 22 amino acids long. The CDR3 nucleotides are TGTGCCAGCAGCAAAGAGGGGGACAGGACGGCTGTAGGTCGTTTAAGCAATCAGCCCCAGCATTTT. Amino acid sequence: CASSKEGDRTAVGRLSNQPQHF.

A few counts support this clone. The chain employs TRBV19 and TRBJ1-5, with 9 bases matching TRBD1. Trimming cost V 4 bases and J 3 bases; bases outside gene matches: 4. This CDR3 is built from 15 residues. The germline V gene encodes CDR1 LNHDA and CDR2 SQIVND (reference sequence). Here the CDR3 reads CASSTDRGHNQPQHF. The CDR3 DNA is TGTGCCAGTAGTACGGACAGGGGACACAATCAGCCCCAGCATTTT.

The chain links TRBV29-1 to TRBJ1-1; D gene uncertain. The germline V and J ends were trimmed by 7 bases and 5 bases, with 17 bases remaining between them. Germline V gives CDR1 SQVTM, CDR2 ANQGSEA. The CDR3 length is 13 residues. In DNA form, the CDR3 reads TGCAGCGCTTCGCAATCCCCAGGTACTGAAGCTTTCTTT. Protein: CSASQSPGTEAFF.

This clone was counted a single time. The V and J genes are TRBV18 and TRBJ2-3; D uncertain. V was shortened by 3 bases and J by 4 bases, with 5 bases between the two germline ends. The CDR3 is 12 amino acids. Germline CDR1 KGHSH, CDR2 LQKENI. In DNA, the CDR3 is TGTGCCAGCTCACCGCAGGCAGATACGCAGTATTTT. Translation: CASSPQADTQYF.

The chain carries TRBV19 and TRBJ2-2; D remains ambiguous. Trimming stripped 4 bases from V and 1 base from J, with 7 bases between. CDR3 length: 14 amino acids. Germline CDR1 LNHDA, CDR2 SQIVND (reference sequence). CDR3 nucleotide sequence: TGTGCCAGTAGTAAGGGATTGAACACCGGGGAGCTGTTTTTT. It encodes CASSKGLNTGELFF. Filled out from reference TRBV19 and TRBJ2-2, the complete variable domain reads DGGITQSPKYLFRKEGQNVTLSCEQNLNHDAMYWYRQDPGQGLRLIYYSQIVNDFQKGDIAEGYSVSREKKESFPLTVTSAQKNPTAFYLCASSKGLNTGELFFGEGSRLTVL.